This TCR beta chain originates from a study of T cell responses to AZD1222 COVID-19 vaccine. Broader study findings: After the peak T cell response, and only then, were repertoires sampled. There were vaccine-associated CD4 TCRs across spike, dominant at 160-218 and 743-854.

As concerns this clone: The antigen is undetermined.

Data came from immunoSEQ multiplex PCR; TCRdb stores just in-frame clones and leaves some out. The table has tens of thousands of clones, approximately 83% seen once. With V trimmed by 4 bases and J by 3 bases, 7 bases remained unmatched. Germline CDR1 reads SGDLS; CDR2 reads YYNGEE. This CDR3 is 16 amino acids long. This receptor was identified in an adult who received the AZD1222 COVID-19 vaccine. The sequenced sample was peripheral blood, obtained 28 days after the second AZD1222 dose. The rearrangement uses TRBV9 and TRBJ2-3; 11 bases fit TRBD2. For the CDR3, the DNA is TGTGCCAGCAGCCCCGGGCTAGCGGGAGGAACAGATACGCAGTATTTT. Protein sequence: CASSPGLAGGTDTQYF.